This T cell receptor (beta chain) was profiled in a study of cytomegalovirus exposure and HLA in healthy donors. The germline V gene has CDR1 LNHDA and CDR2 SQIVND (reference sequence). The CDR3 extends over 12 amino acids. V gave up 3 bases and J gave up 3 bases, with 3 bases separating them. A multiplex PCR was run with 60 Vbeta primers and 13 Jbeta primers. Data came from immunoSEQ multiplex PCR; TCRdb stores just in-frame clones and leaves some out. The profile shows about 170,000 clones, 82% of them singletons. The TCR was taken from a male donor in good health and CMV-seronegative. Sequencing was carried out using PBMCs. The chain combines TRBV19 with TRBJ2-1; D not certain. The CDR3 DNA sequence: TGTGCCAGTAGTATGTACTACAATGAGCAGTTCTTC. Translating gives CASSMYYNEQFF. Looking up the rest from reference TRBV19 and TRBJ2-1 gives the full variable domain: DGGITQSPKYLFRKEGQNVTLSCEQNLNHDAMYWYRQDPGQGLRLIYYSQIVNDFQKGDIAEGYSVSREKKESFPLTVTSAQKNPTAFYLCASSMYYNEQFFGPGTRLTVL.